Presented here are 28 T cell receptor beta chains from one specimen sequenced in a study of blood T cell repertoires in COVID-19 (dated by TCRdb to 2020 to 2022). Library method: the immunoSEQ multiplex PCR assay. TCRdb mirrors the immuneACCESS table, restricted to in-frame sequences. Some clones are absent from its copies; in checked studies, under half trace to an unresolved V gene, and the reason for the others is unknown. Present in this sample are 240,000 or so clones, about 89% of which were seen just once. The ten largest clonotypes hold roughly 10% of the sample. Sample: PBMCs or T cells enriched from blood (not recorded which). These receptors came from a man aged 35 to 55 who had recovered from COVID-19.

The rearrangement uses TRBV5-4 and TRBJ1-2; D is unresolved. The ends were cut back, 1 base at V and 0 bases at J, with 4 bases in the middle. CDR3 length: 13 residues. Germline CDR1 and CDR2: SGHNT and YYREEE (reference sequence). Written as DNA, the CDR3 is TGTGCCAGCAGCTTGATAGCTAACTATGGCTACACCTTC. Translated, it gives CASSLIANYGYTF.

The chain combines TRBV6-5 with TRBJ2-7; 8 bases match TRBD2. The germline gives CDR1 MNHEY, CDR2 SVGAGI. With V trimmed by 4 bases and J by 1 base, 6 bases remained unmatched. This CDR3 has 15 residues. The CDR3 DNA sequence: TGTGCCAGCAGTTCAATTAGCGGGATTTCCTACGAGCAGTACTTC. Amino acids: CASSSISGISYEQYF.

The chain recombines TRBV7-7 with TRBJ2-5, with 8 bases identical to TRBD1. The CDR3 totals 14 residues. V was clipped by 5 bases and J by 4 bases; unmatched bases: 6. Germline values: CDR1 SSHAT, CDR2 FNYEAQ (reference sequence). CDR3 protein: CASSRTGLRETQYF. The CDR3 coding sequence is TGTGCCAGCAGCCGGACAGGGCTGCGAGAGACCCAGTACTTC.

The chain uses TRBV12-3 or TRBV12-4 and TRBJ2-1; no clear D. The CDR3 runs to 13 residues. The V end lost 3 bases, the J end lost 5 bases, and 8 bases lay between the germline ends. CDR3 bases: TGTGCCAGCAGTTTCTTTGCGAACAATGAGCAGTTCTTC. Protein sequence: CASSFFANNEQFF.

This clone was seen just once. The chain links TRBV19 to TRBJ2-2, with D unclear. This CDR3 contains 13 residues. Germline CDR1 LNHDA, CDR2 SQIVND (reference sequence). Trimming took off 3 bases at V and 4 bases at J, with 6 bases between the two ends. The CDR3 DNA reads TGTGCCAGTAGTATCCAGTTCACCGGGGAGCTGTTTTTT. Translating it yields CASSIQFTGELFF.

In the case of this clone: A read error may account for a junction end that differs from germline. J is TRBJ2-2 and V is TRBV7-7; TRBD2 matches 10 bases. Germline V gene sequence: CDR1 SSHAT, CDR2 FNYEAQ (reference sequence). The CDR3 consists of 16 residues. The CDR3 protein is CASRPGTSDYTGELFF. For the CDR3, the DNA is TGTGCTAGCAGACCCGGGACTAGCGATTACACCGGGGAGCTGTTTTTT.

J is TRBJ2-3 and V is TRBV28; 7 nucleotides align to TRBD2. V trimming: 6 bases; J trimming: 1 base; junction bases outside the gene matches: 4. Germline V gene lookup returns CDR1 MDHEN and CDR2 SYDVKM. This CDR3 spans 14 amino acids. The CDR3 sequence is CASSWAGGTDTQYF. The CDR3 DNA follows: TGTGCCAGCAGCTGGGCGGGGGGCACAGATACGCAGTATTTT. The variable domain in full, with the rest retrieved from reference TRBV28 and TRBJ2-3, is DVKVTQSSRYLVKRTGEKVFLECVQDMDHENMFWYRQDPGLGLRLIYFSYDVKMKEKGDIPEGYSVSREKKERFSLILESASTNQTSMYLCASSWAGGTDTQYFGPGTRLTVL.

The chain joins TRBV7-8 to TRBJ2-2; D might be TRBD1 (5 bases). This CDR3 spans 13 amino acids. CDR1 and CDR2 (germline): SGHVS, FQNEAQ. Trimming took 5 bases from V and 7 from J, leaving 11 bases between them. CDR3 DNA: TGTGCCAGCAGCCGGCAGGGTCTCGGGGAGCTGTTTTTT. Its translation: CASSRQGLGELFF.

The CDR3 nucleotides read TGTGCCAGCAGTTCCACGACTGCTAATGAGCAGTTCTTC. Its protein product is CASSSTTANEQFF. This sequence joins TRBV12-3 or TRBV12-4 and TRBJ2-1; D remains ambiguous. The CDR3 is made up of 13 amino acids. V gave up 4 bases and J gave up 7 bases, with 11 bases separating them.

Here the CDR3 reads CASSSTGYEQYF. CDR3 coding DNA: TGTGCCAGCAGTTCGACTGGCTACGAGCAGTACTTC. The chain links TRBV6-5 to TRBJ2-7; D is unclear. Trimming removed 4 bases from V and 3 bases from J, with 7 bases in between. CDR3 length: 12 amino acids. Germline values: CDR1 MNHEY, CDR2 SVGAGI.

The chain combines TRBV4-3 with TRBJ1-5; maybe TRBD1 (5 bases). Germline V lookup: CDR1 LGHNA, CDR2 YSLEER. This CDR3 spans 18 amino acids. V lost 0 bases and J 0 bases, leaving 15 bases between the germline ends. This CDR3 is CASSQDLMGLDSNQPQHF. The DNA of the CDR3 is TGCGCCAGCAGCCAAGATCTGATGGGGCTAGATAGCAATCAGCCCCAGCATTTT.

The V and J genes are TRBV11-3 and TRBJ2-1, with TRBD1 matching 10 bases. CDR1 is SGHNT and CDR2 is YENEEA in the germline V gene. J gave up 5 bases and V 5 bases, and 6 bases lay outside the gene matches. This CDR3 comprises 15 residues. The CDR3 spells CASSLRDRGDNEQFF. CDR3 coding DNA: TGTGCCAGCAGCCTCCGGGACAGGGGTGACAATGAGCAGTTCTTC. The entire variable domain, with the rest obtained from reference TRBV11-3 and TRBJ2-1, is as follows: EAGVVQSPRYKIIEKKQPVAFWCNPISGHNTLYWYLQNLGQGPELLIRYENEEAVDDSQLPKDRFSAERLKGVDSTLKIQPAELGDSAVYLCASSLRDRGDNEQFFGPGTRLTVL.

This clone appeared a few times. The chain employs TRBV11-2 and TRBJ2-1; 11 bases are shared with TRBD2. The CDR3 totals 16 residues. Germline V gives CDR1 SGHAT, CDR2 FQNNGV. The V gene end was trimmed by 11 bases and the J gene end by 5 bases; junction bases not matched to a gene: 14. CDR3 loop: CAGGTSGPKGDNEQFF. The CDR3 nucleotides are TGTGCCGGGGGGACTAGCGGTCCGAAGGGAGACAATGAGCAGTTCTTC.

J is TRBJ1-5 and V is TRBV28, with D perhaps matching TRBD1 (5 bases). The germline CDR1 and CDR2 sequences are MDHEN and SYDVKM. Trimming left V 6 bases short and J 3 bases short, with 6 bases between. The CDR3 totals 12 residues. CDR3 residues: CASRTANQPQHF. The CDR3 DNA reads TGTGCCAGCAGGACAGCCAATCAGCCCCAGCATTTT. Full variable domain (remainder filled in from reference TRBV28 and TRBJ1-5): DVKVTQSSRYLVKRTGEKVFLECVQDMDHENMFWYRQDPGLGLRLIYFSYDVKMKEKGDIPEGYSVSREKKERFSLILESASTNQTSMYLCASRTANQPQHFGDGTRLSIL.

The chain links TRBV9 to TRBJ2-2; D might be TRBD1 (6 bases). The germline V and J ends were trimmed by 4 bases and 2 bases, with 12 bases remaining between them. CDR1 is SGDLS and CDR2 is YYNGEE in the germline V gene. The CDR3 has 15 amino acids. The CDR3 reads CASSPRQVNTGELFF. DNA for the CDR3: TGTGCCAGCAGCCCCCGACAGGTTAACACCGGGGAGCTGTTTTTT.

J is TRBJ2-1 and V is TRBV29-1, with D perhaps TRBD2 (6 bases). The CDR3 is made up of 14 amino acids. The V end was cut by 7 bases, the J end by 2 bases, with 15 bases between. From germline, CDR1 is SQVTM and CDR2 ANQGSEA. CDR3 DNA: TGCAGCGCCCCCCAGGGCGGGACCTACAATGAGCAGTTCTTC. Translated, it gives CSAPQGGTYNEQFF.

This clone appeared a single time. The gene calls are TRBV6-1 and TRBJ2-7; the D gene is possibly TRBD1 (5 bases). The CDR3 has 18 residues. Germline CDR1 MNHNS, CDR2 SASEGT. V was cut by 0 bases and J by 1 base, with 19 bases left in between. The CDR3 loop reads CASSEALGLGQGSYEQYF. The CDR3 DNA follows: TGTGCCAGCAGTGAAGCGTTAGGTTTGGGGCAGGGATCCTACGAGCAGTACTTC.

This chain's CDR3 is CASSPAGDYGYTF. The CDR3, as DNA: TGTGCCAGCAGCCCGGCCGGGGACTATGGCTACACCTTC. The V gene is TRBV5-4, the J gene TRBJ1-2; no definite D call. Germline CDR1 reads SGHNT; CDR2 reads YYREEE (reference sequence). The V and J ends lost 4 bases and 3 bases respectively, with 10 bases between them. The CDR3 has 13 residues. The whole variable domain, remainder taken from reference TRBV5-4 and TRBJ1-2, is ETGVTQSPTHLIKTRGQQVTLRCSSQSGHNTVSWYQQALGQGPQFIFQYYREEENGRGNFPPRFSGLQFPNYSSELNVNALELDDSALYLCASSPAGDYGYTFGSGTRLTVV.

The genes are TRBV24-1 and TRBJ2-3, with 7 nucleotides matching TRBD1. Per germline, CDR1 KGHDR and CDR2 SFDVKD. The J segment lost 4 bases and the V segment lost 4 bases, leaving 1 base of the junction unmatched. The CDR3 length is 13 residues. The CDR3 loop is CATSETGADTQYF. CDR3 coding DNA: TGTGCCACCAGTGAAACAGGGGCAGATACGCAGTATTTT.

The chain couples TRBV7-4 to TRBJ2-7; a weak D match, TRBD1 (6 bases). V was pared by 1 base and J by 11 bases, with 24 bases between. Looked up from germline, CDR1 is SGHVT and CDR2 is SQSDAQ. The CDR3 length is 16 residues. CDR3 amino acids: CASSLVDRGAGEWEYF. The CDR3 nucleotides read TGTGCCAGCAGCTTAGTGGACCGTGGAGCAGGGGAATGGGAGTACTTC.

J is TRBJ2-5 and V is TRBV24-1; 9 bases fit TRBD2. V trimming: 5 bases; J trimming: 5 bases; junction bases outside the gene matches: 8. Germline CDR1 and CDR2: KGHDR and SFDVKD. The CDR3 extends over 15 amino acids. The CDR3 reads CATSVPAGGRETQYF. As DNA, the CDR3 is TGTGCCACCAGTGTTCCAGCGGGAGGAAGGGAGACCCAGTACTTC.

The V gene is TRBV7-3, the J gene TRBJ2-1, with 7 bases aligning to TRBD1. Germline lookup yields CDR1 SGHTA and CDR2 FQGTGA. CDR3 length: 14 amino acids. V lost 5 bases and J lost 4; bases outside the gene matches: 5. The chain's CDR3 is CASSPGTEYNEQFF. The CDR3 nucleotides read TGTGCCAGCAGCCCGGGGACAGAATACAATGAGCAGTTCTTC.

The V and J genes are TRBV11-2 and TRBJ1-5; D gene ambiguous. The CDR3 has 17 amino acids. V shed 5 bases and J shed 4 bases, with 21 bases lying between them. The germline V gene encodes CDR1 SGHAT and CDR2 FQNNGV. CDR3 protein: CASSQIAGREENQPQHF. As DNA, the CDR3 is TGTGCCAGCAGCCAAATCGCTGGCCGGGAAGAGAATCAGCCCCAGCATTTT.

This clone was counted once. The chain recombines TRBV9 with TRBJ2-2; 8 bases align to TRBD2. Germline V gives CDR1 SGDLS, CDR2 YYNGEE. J was trimmed by 5 bases and V by 4 bases; bases with no gene match: 10. This CDR3 comprises 16 residues. CDR3 nucleotides: TGTGCCAGCAGCCCCCGGGGTAGCGGGACAACCGGGGAGCTGTTTTTT. Encoded protein: CASSPRGSGTTGELFF.

The CDR3 here is CASSQEYRGTGNTIYF. In DNA, the CDR3 is TGTGCCAGCAGCCAAGAGTACAGGGGAACTGGAAACACCATATATTTT. J is TRBJ1-3 and V is TRBV4-2, with 7 nucleotides matching TRBD1. Trimming removed 0 bases from V and 2 bases from J; junction bases left unmatched: 4. The CDR3 sequence is 16 residues long. Germline CDR1 is LGHNA and CDR2 is YNFKEQ.

This chain connects TRBV19 to TRBJ2-1; D is unclear. This CDR3 contains 12 residues. V was trimmed by 3 bases and J by 4 bases, leaving 4 bases between them. The germline V gene has CDR1 LNHDA and CDR2 SQIVND (reference sequence). The CDR3 DNA reads as TGTGCCAGTAGTATCCAGTACAATGAGCAGTTCTTC. Translation gives CASSIQYNEQFF. Full variable domain (missing parts from reference TRBV19 and TRBJ2-1): DGGITQSPKYLFRKEGQNVTLSCEQNLNHDAMYWYRQDPGQGLRLIYYSQIVNDFQKGDIAEGYSVSREKKESFPLTVTSAQKNPTAFYLCASSIQYNEQFFGPGTRLTVL.

This chain links TRBV9 with TRBJ2-2; possible D gene TRBD2, 6 bases. The CDR3 runs to 13 residues. Germline V CDR1 and CDR2: SGDLS, YYNGEE. V lost 4 bases and J lost 9, with 13 bases in between. CDR3 protein: CASSQLEGRELFF. CDR3 DNA: TGTGCCAGCAGCCAATTGGAGGGCAGGGAGCTGTTTTTT.

The chain uses TRBV10-2 and TRBJ2-1; TRBD1 agrees at 7 bases. The V gene end was trimmed by 6 bases and the J gene end by 5 bases; junction bases not matched to a gene: 7. Germline values: CDR1 WSHSY, CDR2 SAAADI. CDR3 length: 14 residues. The CDR3 nucleotides are TGCGCCAGCAGCCGACAGGGCCCCAACAATGAGCAGTTCTTC. Residues: CASSRQGPNNEQFF.